This entry is about one T cell receptor beta chain. This sample is drawn from a study of blood T cell repertoires in COVID-19. Study-wide background: Samples representing acute and convalescent COVID-19 were sourced from the United States, Italy and Spain. Nucleic acid was either cDNA or gDNA, and it came from T cells, B-cell-depleted T cells, or PBMCs.

CDR3 length: 13 amino acids. The junction had 4 bases not matched to a gene; V was cut back by 3 bases and J by 6 bases. The germline gives CDR1 SGHVS, CDR2 FQNEAQ. Per the authors' pipeline: Reference gene primer amplification gave nucleated cell count estimates. TCRdb's table, derived via immunoSEQ multiplex PCR, lists solely in-frame clones and lacks some. D and trimming come from the DNA, and the V and J calls and clone size come from that table. The sample contains fewer than 100,000 clones, more than 80% of which appear only once. Sequenced input: peripheral blood. This chain links TRBV7-8 with TRBJ1-2; TRBD1 matches at 7 bases. The receptor's source is a woman older than 75 with acute or convalescent COVID-19. This CDR3 reads CASSLSRGNGYTF. The CDR3 bases are TGTGCCAGCAGCTTGTCCAGGGGGAATGGCTACACCTTC.